This record concerns one T cell receptor beta chain sequence. The data are from a study of blood T cell repertoires in COVID-19. Whole-study context: Donors in the United States, Italy and Spain gave samples during acute or convalescent COVID-19.

Original analysis: Reference gene primers were amplified, and this amplification served to estimate nucleated cell counts. Sequencing used immunoSEQ multiplex PCR; TCRdb keeps in-frame clones, though not all of them. The V and J calls and clone size are taken from that table; D and trimming were inferred from the DNA. The sample comprises under 250,000 clones, about 89% of which are singletons, and 6.5% rests with the top ten. This TCR derives from a man between 60 and 70 years old who had recovered from COVID-19. Material: peripheral blood.

Here the CDR3 DNA reads TGTGCCAGCAGTTTATTTCGGCAGGGGCCCTACAATGAGCAGTTCTTC. Translation gives CASSLFRQGPYNEQFF. The chain has TRBV27 and TRBJ2-1; TRBD1 might be the D (6 bases). V gave up 1 base and J gave up 2 bases, with 12 bases separating them. Germline CDR1 MNHEY, CDR2 SMNVEV (reference sequence). This CDR3 comprises 16 residues.